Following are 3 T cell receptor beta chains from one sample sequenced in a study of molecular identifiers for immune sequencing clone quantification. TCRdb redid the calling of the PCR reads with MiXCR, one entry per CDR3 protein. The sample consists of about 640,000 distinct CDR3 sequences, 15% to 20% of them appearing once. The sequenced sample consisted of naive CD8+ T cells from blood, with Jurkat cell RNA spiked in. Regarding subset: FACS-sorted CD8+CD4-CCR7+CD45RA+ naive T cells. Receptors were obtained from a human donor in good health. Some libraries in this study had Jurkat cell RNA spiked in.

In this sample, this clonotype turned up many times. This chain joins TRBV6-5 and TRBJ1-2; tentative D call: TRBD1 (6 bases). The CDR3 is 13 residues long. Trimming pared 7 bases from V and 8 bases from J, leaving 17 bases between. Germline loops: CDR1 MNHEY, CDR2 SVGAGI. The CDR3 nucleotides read TGTGCCAGCAAGTGGAAGGGGGAGCCCGGCTACACCTTC. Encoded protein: CASKWKGEPGYTF.

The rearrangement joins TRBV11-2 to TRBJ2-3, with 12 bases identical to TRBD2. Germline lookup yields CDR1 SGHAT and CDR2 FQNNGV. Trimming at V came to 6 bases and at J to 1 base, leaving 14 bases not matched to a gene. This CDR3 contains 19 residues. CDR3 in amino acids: CASSQTSGGALGGTDTQYF. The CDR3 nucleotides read TGTGCCAGCAGTCAGACTAGCGGGGGAGCGCTGGGGGGCACAGATACGCAGTATTTT.

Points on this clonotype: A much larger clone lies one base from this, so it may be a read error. The CDR3 bases are TGTACCAGCAGCTCCTCCTTCGGGCTCTCTGGAAACACCATATATTTT. Encoded protein: CTSSSSFGLSGNTIYF. This rearrangement joins TRBV7-9 to TRBJ1-3; the D is unclear. Germline lookup yields CDR1 SEHNR and CDR2 FQNEAQ (reference sequence). This CDR3 contains 16 residues. The whole variable domain, filled in from reference TRBV7-9 and TRBJ1-3, reads DTGVSQNPRHKITKRGQNVTFRCDPISEHNRLYWYRQTLGQGPEFLTYFQNEAQLEKSRLLSDRFSAERPKGSFSTLEIQRTEQGDSAMYLCTSSSSFGLSGNTIYFGEGSWLTVV.